These 29 T cell receptor beta chains share one sample of origin, sequenced in a study of blood T cell repertoires in COVID-19. The method was immunoSEQ multiplex PCR; TCRdb's version includes in-frame clones alone and lacks a portion of them. In the table there are under 110,000 clones, 70% to 90% of which are singletons. The sequenced sample consisted of peripheral blood. The receptors originated from a young woman with acute or convalescent COVID-19.

The chain carries TRBV5-1 and TRBJ2-3; TRBD2 aligns across 10 bases. Germline CDR1 and CDR2: SGHRS and YFSETQ. The trim removed 4 bases at V and 4 bases at J, leaving 6 bases unmatched. The CDR3 sequence is 15 residues long. CDR3 loop: CASSPGTSDSDTQYF. In DNA form, the CDR3 reads TGCGCCAGCAGCCCTGGGACTAGCGACTCAGATACGCAGTATTTT.

The chain is built from TRBV19 and TRBJ1-2; 9 positions agree with TRBD1. The CDR3 spans 17 residues. Germline-derived CDR1 and CDR2 are LNHDA and SQIVND (reference sequence). V shed 7 bases and J 0 bases; nucleotides not matched to a gene: 12. The CDR3 nucleotides are TGTGCCAGTACTCCATCAACAGGGGGCTCAGCTAACTATGGCTACACCTTC. It yields the protein CASTPSTGGSANYGYTF.

There are a few counts of this clone. The chain couples TRBV7-2 to TRBJ1-4, with 8 bases that match TRBD1. CDR3 size: 15 residues. The germline V gene encodes CDR1 SGHTA and CDR2 FQGNSA. V gave up 1 base and J gave up 7 bases; unmatched junction bases: 5. CDR3 region: CASSLGQGAIEKLFF. The CDR3 nucleotides read TGTGCCAGCAGCTTAGGGCAGGGGGCCATTGAAAAACTGTTTTTT. The complete variable domain, with remaining parts taken from reference TRBV7-2 and TRBJ1-4, reads GAGVSQSPSNKVTEKGKDVELRCDPISGHTALYWYRQSLGQGLEFLIYFQGNSAPDKSGLPSDRFSAERTGGSVSTLTIQRTQQEDSAVYLCASSLGQGAIEKLFFGSGTQLSVL.

The CDR3 protein is CASSSRDTRGTEAFF. Written as DNA, the CDR3 is TGTGCCAGCAGTTCCCGGGACACTCGAGGAACTGAAGCTTTCTTT. V usage is TRBV27 and J usage is TRBJ1-1; possible D gene TRBD1, 6 bases. Germline V gene lookup returns CDR1 MNHEY and CDR2 SMNVEV (reference sequence). Trimming stripped 4 bases from V and 5 bases from J, with 17 bases between. This CDR3 comprises 15 residues.

The J gene is TRBJ1-1, the V gene TRBV7-9; TRBD1 aligns across 9 bases. The germline CDR1 and CDR2 sequences are SEHNR and FQNEAQ (reference sequence). The CDR3 runs 13 residues. Trimming at V came to 0 bases and at J to 11 bases, leaving 4 bases not matched to a gene. In DNA form, the CDR3 reads TGTGCCAGCAGCTTAGCACCGACAGGGGGGGCTTTCTTT. Translation: CASSLAPTGGAFF.

This rearrangement joins TRBV19 to TRBJ1-5; 8 bases match TRBD1. This CDR3 has 16 residues. The J segment lost 0 bases and the V segment lost 5 bases, leaving 6 bases of the junction unmatched. Germline CDR1 is LNHDA and CDR2 is SQIVND (reference sequence). For the CDR3, the DNA is TGTGCCAGTAGTCCGACAGGGGTGGTTAGCAATCAGCCCCAGCATTTT. Its protein product is CASSPTGVVSNQPQHF.

The rearrangement links TRBV28 to TRBJ1-6, with a tentative D call TRBD1 (5 bases). Germline CDR1 MDHEN, CDR2 SYDVKM. V was trimmed by 5 bases and J by 5 bases, leaving 10 bases between them. This CDR3 spans 14 amino acids. CDR3 residues: CASSVTGDNSPLHF. As DNA, the CDR3 is TGTGCCAGCAGTGTAACAGGTGATAATTCACCCCTCCACTTT.

V is TRBV12-3 or TRBV12-4 and J is TRBJ2-2; TRBD1 is a possible D gene (6 bases). The CDR3 is made up of 13 amino acids. V lost 10 bases to trimming and J lost 7 bases, with 16 bases between them. The CDR3 is CATNRVNIGELFF. For the CDR3, the DNA is TGTGCCACGAACAGGGTTAATATCGGGGAGCTGTTTTTT.

The chain uses TRBV7-8 and TRBJ2-7; 9 positions agree with TRBD1. Germline values: CDR1 SGHVS, CDR2 FQNEAQ. V lost 5 bases and J lost 3; bases outside the gene matches: 8. The CDR3 runs 15 residues. CDR3: CASSAATGGDYEQYF. The CDR3 DNA reads as TGTGCCAGCAGCGCAGCGACAGGGGGGGACTACGAGCAGTACTTC. Combining the CDR3 with reference TRBV7-8 and TRBJ2-7 gives the whole variable domain GAGVSQSPRYKVAKRGQDVALRCDPISGHVSLFWYQQALGQGPEFLTYFQNEAQLDKSGLPSDRFFAERPEGSVSTLKIQRTQQEDSAVYLCASSAATGGDYEQYFGPGTRLTVT.

The rearrangement links TRBV19 to TRBJ2-3, with 7 positions matching TRBD2. The length of the CDR3 is 14 residues. Germline CDR1 and CDR2: LNHDA and SQIVND (reference sequence). Trimming cost V 1 base and J 12 bases; bases outside gene matches: 10. CDR3 in amino acids: CASSIARDGGTQYF. The CDR3 nucleotides read TGTGCCAGTAGTATAGCCCGGGACGGGGGGACCCAGTATTTT.

The rearrangement joins TRBV11-2 to TRBJ1-3; weak D call: TRBD1 (6 bases). Trimming removed 5 bases at V and 0 bases at J, with 11 bases between. Germline V gene sequence: CDR1 SGHAT, CDR2 FQNNGV. CDR3 length: 15 amino acids. The chain's CDR3 is CASSPTGSSGNTIYF. In nucleotides, the CDR3 is TGTGCCAGCAGCCCGACAGGAAGCTCTGGAAACACCATATATTTT. Looking up the rest from reference TRBV11-2 and TRBJ1-3 gives the full variable domain: EAGVAQSPRYKIIEKRQSVAFWCNPISGHATLYWYQQILGQGPKLLIQFQNNGVVDDSQLPKDRFSAERLKGVDSTLKIQPAKLEDSAVYLCASSPTGSSGNTIYFGEGSWLTVV.

J is TRBJ2-2 and V is TRBV15; D gene uncertain. There are 12 residues in the CDR3. Germline V gene sequence: CDR1 LNHNV, CDR2 YYDKDF (reference sequence). The germline V and J ends were trimmed by 5 bases and 3 bases, with 4 bases remaining between them. The CDR3 protein is CATSQYTGELFF. The CDR3 region has the DNA TGTGCCACCAGCCAGTACACCGGGGAGCTGTTTTTT. The variable domain in full, completed from reference TRBV15 and TRBJ2-2, reads DAMVIQNPRYQVTQFGKPVTLSCSQTLNHNVMYWYQQKSSQAPKLLFHYYDKDFNNEADTPDNFQSRRPNTSFCFLDIRSPGLGDTAMYLCATSQYTGELFFGEGSRLTVL.

The rearrangement links TRBV28 to TRBJ1-5; D remains unclear. The CDR3 has 13 amino acids. Germline CDR1 is MDHEN and CDR2 is SYDVKM. Trimming stripped 3 bases from V and 0 bases from J, with 3 bases between. The CDR3 DNA reads as TGTGCCAGCAGTTTCGGTAGCAATCAGCCCCAGCATTTT. It specifies CASSFGSNQPQHF.

This clone occurred once. J is TRBJ2-6 and V is TRBV11-3; possibly TRBD2 for D (5 bases). The CDR3 consists of 19 residues. Germline CDR1 SGHNT, CDR2 YENEEA. The V and J ends lost 5 bases and 0 bases respectively, with 20 bases between them. The CDR3 is CASSPTPGIQSSGANVLTF. Written as DNA, the CDR3 is TGTGCCAGCAGCCCAACCCCCGGGATTCAGAGCTCTGGGGCCAACGTCCTGACTTTC.

The J gene is TRBJ1-4, the V gene TRBV28; possibly TRBD1 for D (6 bases). CDR3 length equals 14 residues. With 5 bases removed from V and 6 bases from J, the gap between germline ends came to 13 bases. From germline, CDR1 is MDHEN and CDR2 SYDVKM. The CDR3 here is CASSPPKGDEKLFF. The CDR3 DNA sequence: TGTGCCAGCAGTCCCCCCAAGGGGGATGAAAAACTGTTTTTT. The whole variable domain, filled in from reference TRBV28 and TRBJ1-4, reads DVKVTQSSRYLVKRTGEKVFLECVQDMDHENMFWYRQDPGLGLRLIYFSYDVKMKEKGDIPEGYSVSREKKERFSLILESASTNQTSMYLCASSPPKGDEKLFFGSGTQLSVL.

The V and J genes are TRBV27 and TRBJ1-5; 7 bases line up with TRBD1. With V trimmed by 6 bases and J by 4 bases, 6 bases remained unmatched. Germline loops: CDR1 MNHEY, CDR2 SMNVEV (reference sequence). This CDR3 has 14 amino acids. The CDR3 bases are TGTGCCAGCAGCAGGGGGTGGGGAAATCAGCCCCAGCATTTT. Translation: CASSRGWGNQPQHF.

The chain has TRBV27 and TRBJ2-1; 7 nucleotides line up with TRBD1. The CDR3 has 13 residues. After removal of 6 bases from V and 5 bases from J, the junction contained 4 bases not matched to a gene. Germline V gives CDR1 MNHEY, CDR2 SMNVEV (reference sequence). The CDR3 DNA reads as TGTGCCAGCAGCCTGACAGGGAACAATGAGCAGTTCTTC. Its translation is CASSLTGNNEQFF.

This chain links TRBV28 with TRBJ1-2, with TRBD1 identical over 7 bases. V trimming: 5 bases; J trimming: 5 bases; junction bases outside the gene matches: 11. This CDR3 has 15 amino acids. Germline V gene data show CDR1 as MDHEN and CDR2 as SYDVKM. CDR3 nucleotide sequence: TGTGCCAGCAGTCTTACCAGGACAGGCGTATATGGCTACACCTTC. Translating it yields CASSLTRTGVYGYTF.

The genes are TRBV2 and TRBJ2-7, with TRBD1 matching 10 bases. The J segment lost 5 bases and the V segment lost 7 bases, leaving 14 bases of the junction unmatched. The CDR3 extends over 16 amino acids. Germline assignment: CDR1 SNHLY and CDR2 FYNNEI. CDR3 amino acids: CASNPVPGQGRDEQYF. CDR3 bases: TGTGCCAGCAATCCCGTACCGGGACAGGGGAGGGACGAGCAGTACTTC. The whole variable domain, remainder taken from reference TRBV2 and TRBJ2-7, is EPEVTQTPSHQVTQMGQEVILRCVPISNHLYFYWYRQILGQKVEFLVSFYNNEISEKSEIFDDQFSVERPDGSNFTLKIRSTKLEDSAMYFCASNPVPGQGRDEQYFGPGTRLTVT.

With regard to this clone: Other DNA sequences in the same sample also yield this CDR3. The J gene is TRBJ2-7, the V gene TRBV29-1; 8 bases match TRBD2. The CDR3 consists of 12 residues. Germline V CDR1 and CDR2: SQVTM, ANQGSEA. After removal of 7 bases from V and 0 bases from J, the junction contained 2 bases not matched to a gene. As DNA, the CDR3 is TGCAGCGCGGGGACTAGCTCCTACGAGCAGTACTTC. Residues: CSAGTSSYEQYF.

The chain couples TRBV2 to TRBJ1-2; no clear D gene. This CDR3 comprises 13 residues. CDR1 SNHLY and CDR2 FYNNEI come from the germline V gene. The V and J ends lost 6 bases and 5 bases respectively, with 13 bases between them. The CDR3: CASSPTPGYGYTF. The CDR3 coding sequence is TGTGCCAGCAGCCCCACCCCGGGGTATGGCTACACCTTC.

The genes are TRBV27 and TRBJ1-3; possibly TRBD1 for D (6 bases). The CDR3 spans 16 residues. Trimming removed 5 bases at V and 3 bases at J, with 17 bases between. Germline CDR1 is MNHEY and CDR2 is SMNVEV (reference sequence). DNA of the CDR3: TGTGCCAGCAGTGCACCCCAGGGGTTCGGTGGAAACACCATATATTTT. It yields the protein CASSAPQGFGGNTIYF.

This clone was detected only once. CDR3 nucleotides: TGTGCCAGTAGTATAGGAGCCTTTGAAGCTTTCTTT. This gives the protein CASSIGAFEAFF. The rearrangement uses TRBV19 and TRBJ1-1; D remains ambiguous. V gave up 1 base and J gave up 7 bases, with 7 bases separating them. This CDR3 is built from 12 residues. Germline assignment: CDR1 LNHDA and CDR2 SQIVND (reference sequence).

The chain couples TRBV6-1 to TRBJ2-2, with D possibly TRBD1 on 5 matching bases. Per the germline V gene, CDR1 is MNHNS and CDR2 is SASEGT. Trimming pared 2 bases from V and 0 bases from J, leaving 10 bases between. The CDR3 sequence is 16 residues long. The CDR3 region has the DNA TGTGCCAGCAGTGAACTAGGGGATTCGAACACCGGGGAGCTGTTTTTT. Translated: CASSELGDSNTGELFF.

The J gene is TRBJ2-1, the V gene TRBV15; 7 bases match TRBD1. V shed 1 base and J 0 bases; nucleotides not matched to a gene: 0. The CDR3 is 15 amino acids. Looked up from germline, CDR1 is LNHNV and CDR2 is YYDKDF (reference sequence). Here the CDR3 DNA reads TGTGCCACCAGCAGAGGACAGGGCTCCTACAATGAGCAGTTCTTC. Translation: CATSRGQGSYNEQFF.

The chain carries TRBV3-1 (or the pseudogene TRBV3-2) and TRBJ1-6; TRBD1 matches 9 bases. V dropped 5 bases and J dropped 15; count of bases not matched to a gene: 20. Germline CDR1 is LGHDT and CDR2 is YNNKEL (reference sequence). The CDR3 loop spans 17 amino acids. In DNA, the CDR3 is TGTGCCAGCAGCAATTCCCTTTCGGACAGGGGAATTTTACGCCTCCACTTT. It yields the protein CASSNSLSDRGILRLHF.

The CDR3 region is CASSSPGQGMGTGEAFF. CDR3 coding DNA: TGTGCCAGCAGTTCTCCGGGACAGGGGATGGGGACCGGTGAAGCTTTCTTT. This chain connects TRBV27 to TRBJ1-1; 10 bases are shared with TRBD1. CDR3 size: 17 residues. CDR1 and CDR2 (germline): MNHEY, SMNVEV (reference sequence). V trimming: 4 bases; J trimming: 7 bases; junction bases outside the gene matches: 15.

The chain combines TRBV5-1 with TRBJ2-7; D perhaps matches TRBD1 (5 bases). Per germline, CDR1 SGHRS and CDR2 YFSETQ. The CDR3 is made up of 14 amino acids. The V end lost 4 bases, the J end lost 0 bases, and 11 bases lay between the germline ends. CDR3 in DNA: TGCGCCAGCAGCCCGCAGGGTTCCTCCTACGAGCAGTACTTC. As protein: CASSPQGSSYEQYF.

The J gene is TRBJ2-7, the V gene TRBV6-5, with TRBD2 as a possible D gene (5 bases). V lost 2 bases to trimming and J lost 2 bases, with 10 bases between them. The CDR3 length is 14 residues. The germline V gene encodes CDR1 MNHEY and CDR2 SVGAGI. The chain's CDR3 is CASSYGGRTYEQYF. The CDR3, as DNA: TGTGCCAGCAGTTACGGAGGTCGTACCTACGAGCAGTACTTC.